The rows below give T cell receptor beta chains drawn from one sample of a study of regulatory T cells in long-lasting Graves disease. TCRdb fed the multiplex PCR reads into MiXCR, producing one record per CDR3 protein. This table has 300,000 to 400,000 distinct CDR3 sequences, 15% to 20% appearing once. The sequencing used peripheral blood mononuclear cells (PBMCs), collected when the disease was refractory, from a patient treated with antithyroid drugs. The receptors stem from a female donor with Graves disease. The CDR3 runs from the conserved cysteine through the conserved F or W. D genes are given only for firm matches. Some rows have no size entry. The others give once, few or many, or a class for an expanded clone.

V gene	clone size	D gene	J gene	CDR3 DNA	CDR3 protein
TRBV18	.	.	TRBJ2-7	TGTGCCAGCTCACCACGGGGAATCTCCTACGAGCAGTACTTC	CASSPRGISYEQYF
TRBV11-2	many	.	TRBJ1-5	TGTGCCAGCAGCTTAGGCCCCCGGGAGGGGTCATATCAGCCCCAGCATTTT	CASSLGPREGSYQPQHF
TRBV12-3/TRBV12-4	many	.	TRBJ2-2	TGTGCCAGCAGCACCCCCACCACGGGGACCGGGGAGCTGTTTTTT	CASSTPTTGTGELFF
TRBV14	.	TRBD1	TRBJ1-2	TGTGCCAGCAGCCCGGGACAGGGAGTCGTAGTCGGCTACACCTTC	CASSPGQGVVVGYTF
TRBV6-1	few	.	TRBJ1-2	TGTGCCAGCACCCCGGGGTATGGCTACACCTTC	CASTPGYGYTF
TRBV7-8	many	TRBD2	TRBJ2-7	TGTGCCAGCAGCGAACAGCGGGGACGGTACGAGCAGTACTTC	CASSEQRGRYEQYF
TRBV7-9	few	.	TRBJ1-1	TGTGCCAGCAGCTTAAAACCGGGGGCGATAGCTTTCTTT	CASSLKPGAIAFF
TRBV28	many	TRBD2	TRBJ2-5	TGTGCCAGCAGGATAGGACTAGCCCAAGAGACCCAGTACTTC	CASRIGLAQETQYF
TRBV12-3/TRBV12-4	many	TRBD1	TRBJ1-5	TGTGCCAGCAGTCGACAGGGTAAGGTGGGGCAGCCCCAGCATTTT	CASSRQGKVGQPQHF
TRBV7-2	many	TRBD1	TRBJ1-5	TGTGCCAGCAGCTTAGCGCTAATAGGGGGCCGCAATCAGCCCCAGCATTTT	CASSLALIGGRNQPQHF
TRBV5-1	.	TRBD1	TRBJ1-3	TGCGCCAGCAGCTTGGTTACAGGGGCTTCCTCTGGAAACACCATATATTTT	CASSLVTGASSGNTIYF
TRBV27	few	.	TRBJ1-6	TGTGCCAGCAGTCAGGCTAACAATTCACCCCTCCACTTT	CASSQANNSPLHF
TRBV28	.	.	TRBJ1-1	TGTGCCAGCAGCCAAGAGGGCCGGAATGGTGAAGCTTTCTTT	CASSQEGRNGEAFF
TRBV5-1	.	TRBD1	TRBJ2-3	TGCGCCAGCAGCTTGGTAGGGGGCGCCGGCACAGATACGCAGTATTTT	CASSLVGGAGTDTQYF
TRBV19	.	.	TRBJ2-2	TGTGCCAGTAGTACATCGGGACGGGCGAACACCGGGGAGCTGTTTTTT	CASSTSGRANTGELFF
TRBV18	.	TRBD1	TRBJ2-7	TGTGCCAGCTCGACCGGGACAGGGGTCTCCGAGCAGTACTTC	CASSTGTGVSEQYF
TRBV2	many	.	TRBJ1-6	TGTGCCAGCAGTGATGGCGCTTATAATTCACCCCTCCACTTT	CASSDGAYNSPLHF
TRBV10-3	many	.	TRBJ1-4	TGTGCCACCGCGGCGGGGTCTAATGAAAAACTGTTTTTT	CATAAGSNEKLFF
TRBV7-9	many	.	TRBJ1-5	TGTGCCAGCAGTTTTGGGGGAAATCAGCCCCAGCATTTT	CASSFGGNQPQHF
TRBV29-1	.	.	TRBJ1-3	TGCAGCGTTGGGCACCGCTCTGGAAACACCATATATTTT	CSVGHRSGNTIYF
TRBV12-3/TRBV12-4	many	.	TRBJ1-4	TGTGCCAGCAGTTTACAGGGTAGTGAAAAACTGTTTTTT	CASSLQGSEKLFF
TRBV3-1	.	.	TRBJ1-5	TGTGCCAGCAGCCATGGGGGCGATCAGCCCCAGCATTTT	CASSHGGDQPQHF
TRBV7-9	few	.	TRBJ2-2	TGTGCCAGCAGCGACGGGGACGGCACCGGGGAGCTGTTTTTT	CASSDGDGTGELFF
TRBV20-1	few	.	TRBJ1-6	TGCAGTGCTAGAGTAGGGCAGGCGTTTTCACCCCTCCACTTT	CSARVGQAFSPLHF
TRBV14	.	TRBD1	TRBJ1-2	TGTGCCAGCAGCCAGACGGACAGGGGCTATGGCTACACCTTC	CASSQTDRGYGYTF
TRBV7-3	many	.	TRBJ1-4	TGTGCCAGCAGCTCCGTTGTGAGGGTTGCAACTAATGAAAAACTGTTTTTT	CASSSVVRVATNEKLFF
TRBV28	many	.	TRBJ2-5	TGTGCCAGCAGTTTAGCGGAGTACCAAGAGACCCAGTACTTC	CASSLAEYQETQYF
TRBV11-2	many	TRBD1	TRBJ1-5	TGTGCCAGCAGCCTACAGGCCGGGACAGGGCCCCAGCCCCAGCATTTT	CASSLQAGTGPQPQHF
TRBV11-2	many	.	TRBJ2-5	TGTGCCAGCAGCTCCGGACACGGGGAGGTGACCCAGTACTTC	CASSSGHGEVTQYF
TRBV12-3/TRBV12-4	many	TRBD1	TRBJ2-5	TGTGCCAGCAGCCCGGACAGGGGAGAGACCCAGTACTTC	CASSPDRGETQYF
TRBV7-8	.	TRBD1	TRBJ1-5	TGTGCCAGCAGCTTAGCGCAGGGGGCTAGAACCAATCAGCCCCAGCATTTT	CASSLAQGARTNQPQHF
TRBV20-1	.	.	TRBJ2-7	TGCAGTGTTCAGGCCGCCTACGAGCAGTACTTC	CSVQAAYEQYF
TRBV11-2	once	TRBD1	TRBJ2-7	TGTGCCAGCAGCTTTGGACCGGGACAGGGGGTATACGAGCAGTACTTC	CASSFGPGQGVYEQYF
TRBV5-6	.	TRBD2	TRBJ2-2	TGTGCCAGCAGCGCTACCCGGGACTATCCGGCCGGGGAGCTGTTTTTT	CASSATRDYPAGELFF
TRBV4-3	once	.	TRBJ1-4	TGCGCCAGCAGCCAACGACGTAGGGACAATGAAAAACTGTTTTTT	CASSQRRRDNEKLFF
TRBV12-3/TRBV12-4	many	TRBD2	TRBJ2-3	TGTGCCAGCAGTTTTTCGGGGACTAGCGGGGGAACCACAGATACGCAGTATTTT	CASSFSGTSGGTTDTQYF
TRBV7-3	many	TRBD1	TRBJ2-2	TGTGCCAGCAGCCAACCACAGGGGACGACCGGGGAGCTGTTTTTT	CASSQPQGTTGELFF